What follows describes a single T cell receptor beta chain. Its antigen is unknown. One end of the junction is discordant with germline, which a read error may explain. This sample is drawn from a study of OX40 agonist ivuxolimab in advanced cancers. Regarding the complete study: The costimulatory receptor OX40 (CD134) was targeted by ivuxolimab, a fully human IgG2 agonistic monoclonal antibody. Intravenous ivuxolimab was administered to patients every 2 weeks at six dose levels: 0.01, 0.1, 0.3, 1.5, 3 and 10 mg/kg. Of the roughly 53 patients in dose escalation, about 20 had hepatocellular carcinoma, some 15 had melanoma, 9 had renal cell carcinoma and 9 had head and neck cancer. A male proportion of almost 85% and a mean age of 60 years, ranging from roughly 23 to 85, were recorded for the dose-escalation cohort. Prior anti-PD-1, anti-PD-L1 or anti-CTLA-4 therapy was permitted, and 30% to 45% of dose-escalation patients had received checkpoint inhibitors. Partial responses were achieved by three dose-escalation patients, of whom one had hepatocellular carcinoma and two had cutaneous melanoma. The point of sequencing TCRbeta in the periphery was to test whether ivuxolimab changed TCR sequence diversity and drove clonal T-cell expansion. The paper reports the monotherapy dose-escalation portion (N of about 52 patients) of the phase I ivuxolimab trial. Paper-wide results and their limitations: Which antigens the clonally expanded peripheral T cells were specific for was not determined. Partial responders in the 0.1-3.0 mg/kg groups had among the lowest normalized peripheral clonal expansion, especially among CD8+ T cells. Low levels of normalized T-cell clonal expansion were also seen in some nonresponding patients. At doses from 0.1 to 3.0 mg/kg, clonal expansion was seen in both CD4+ and CD8+ blood T cells between baseline and week 6. On average, CD8+ T cells showed more expanded clones than CD4+ T cells after ivuxolimab.

Genomic DNA was isolated from the sorted cells so that the TCRbeta CDR3 region could be sequenced. The immunoSEQ Assay was used for sequencing of TCRbeta CDR3 regions. In TCRdb, the immuneACCESS table is reduced to in-frame sequences with V and J assigned. These tables do not hold every clone; where another copy was compared, an unresolved V gene accounts for under half, and the others remain unexplained. A total of over 65,000 clones appear in this sample, just under 95% of them only once. Of the sample, around 10% falls within the top ten clones. The trial excluded patients who had a history of autoimmune disease or who were on systemic immunosuppression. In every dose cohort, peripheral blood was drawn for TCR sequencing at baseline, cycle 4 day 1, and cycle 7 day 1. The samples were drawn from a first-in-human, open-label, multicenter phase I dose-escalation trial of ivuxolimab. Adults with locally advanced or metastatic melanoma, renal cell, hepatocellular, or head and neck squamous cell carcinoma were enrolled in the trial. CD4+ and CD8+ T cells were sorted separately from peripheral blood before TCR sequencing.

In the germline V gene (reference sequence), CDR1 corresponds to MNHEY and CDR2 to SMNVEV. The CDR3 runs 13 amino acids, cysteine and phenylalanine included. The sequence is cut down to CDR3 DNA, 39 bases in frame from base 1. The chain joins TRBV27 to TRBJ1-1; the D gene assignment is ambiguous. The source was CD4+ or CD8+ T cells sorted from blood, collected in a trial of the OX40 agonist ivuxolimab. The receptor's source is an adult with an advanced solid tumor such as melanoma, head and neck, liver or kidney cancer. The CDR3 loop reads CASSVSMGTEAFF. The DNA sequence reads TGTGCCAGCAGTGTATCGATGGGCACTGAAGCTTTCTTT.